A single sample gave rise to the 24 T cell receptor beta chains below, sequenced in a study of preoperative IRX-2 immunotherapy in early breast cancer. TCRdb keeps only in-frame clones here, not all; method: immunoSEQ multiplex PCR. The sample shows fewer than 70,000 clones, roughly 94% of them seen only once. Treatment specified: preoperative locoregional IRX-2 cytokine immunotherapy. The sample was acquired from a patient treated with IRX-2 immunotherapy. These receptors all stem from a human donor with breast cancer.

The V gene is TRBV4-3, the J gene TRBJ2-3, with 14 bases aligning to TRBD2. This CDR3 is built from 20 residues. The germline V gene has CDR1 LGHNA and CDR2 YSLEER. The junction had 11 bases not matched to a gene; V was cut back by 0 bases and J by 3 bases. The CDR3 is CASSQDTGLAGAPNTDTQYF. In DNA, the CDR3 is TGCGCCAGCAGCCAAGATACGGGACTAGCGGGAGCCCCGAATACAGATACGCAGTATTTT.

The gene calls are TRBV7-2 and TRBJ2-1; 11 bases are a match to TRBD2. Trimming cost V 6 bases and J 5 bases; bases outside gene matches: 6. Per germline, CDR1 SGHTA and CDR2 FQGNSA. The CDR3 loop spans 15 amino acids. The CDR3 sequence is CASSLTSGGNNEQFF. CDR3 nucleotides: TGTGCCAGCAGTCTAACTAGCGGGGGAAACAATGAGCAGTTCTTC.

CDR3 coding DNA: TGCGCCAGCAGCCCCGGCAGCCATAATTCACCCCTCCACTTT. Translation: CASSPGSHNSPLHF. The chain combines TRBV5-1 with TRBJ1-6; D unresolved. The CDR3 sequence is 14 residues long. Looked up from germline, CDR1 is SGHRS and CDR2 is YFSETQ. Deletions cut 4 bases from V and 5 bases from J, with 10 bases between. Complete variable domain (other parts from reference TRBV5-1 and TRBJ1-6): KAGVTQTPRYLIKTRGQQVTLSCSPISGHRSVSWYQQTPGQGLQFLFEYFSETQRNKGNFPGRFSGRQFSNSRSEMNVSTLELGDSALYLCASSPGSHNSPLHFGNGTRLTVT.

V usage is TRBV5-1 and J usage is TRBJ2-5, with 8 bases matching TRBD2. J gave up 2 bases and V 5 bases, and 8 bases lay outside the gene matches. The CDR3 contains 15 residues. Germline loops: CDR1 SGHRS, CDR2 YFSETQ. The CDR3 spells CASSPDLAGQETQYF. In DNA, the CDR3 is TGCGCCAGCAGTCCTGACCTAGCGGGTCAAGAGACCCAGTACTTC.

The chain joins TRBV5-8 to TRBJ1-4, with 10 bases identical to TRBD1. This CDR3 region has 15 residues. The germline V gene has CDR1 SGHTS and CDR2 YDEGEE. V trimming: 6 bases; J trimming: 6 bases; junction bases outside the gene matches: 8. In DNA form, the CDR3 reads TGTGCCAGCACCCGGGACAGGGGCCTGTATGAAAAACTGTTTTTT. Amino acid sequence: CASTRDRGLYEKLFF. Using reference TRBV5-8 and TRBJ1-4 for the parts outside the CDR3, the full variable domain is EAGVTQSPTHLIKTRGQQATLRCSPISGHTSVYWYQQALGLGLQFLLWYDEGEERNRGNFPPRFSGRQFPNYSSELNVNALELEDSALYLCASTRDRGLYEKLFFGSGTQLSVL.

The J gene is TRBJ2-6, the V gene TRBV7-9; D gene uncertain. Germline V gene sequence: CDR1 SEHNR, CDR2 FQNEAQ (reference sequence). This CDR3 comprises 13 residues. V lost 5 bases, J lost 3 bases, and 5 bases lay in between. CDR3 sequence: CASSTSGANVLTF. The DNA for the CDR3 is TGTGCCAGCAGCACCAGTGGGGCCAACGTCCTGACTTTC.

The chain has TRBV6-1 and TRBJ2-5; 7 nucleotides match TRBD1. The CDR3 contains 15 residues. After removal of 5 bases from V and 1 base from J, the junction contained 7 bases not matched to a gene. CDR1 and CDR2 (germline): MNHNS, SASEGT. The CDR3 DNA is TGTGCCAGCAGTCCCCTGACAGGGATCCAAGAGACCCAGTACTTC. This codes for CASSPLTGIQETQYF.

The V and J genes are TRBV4-1 and TRBJ2-3, with D uncertain. CDR1 MGHRA and CDR2 YSYEKL come from the germline V gene. V was pared by 2 bases and J by 2 bases, with 8 bases between. This CDR3 region has 14 residues. The CDR3, as DNA: TGCGCCAGCAGCCAAAGGACCGCCACAGATACGCAGTATTTT. It codes for CASSQRTATDTQYF.

This clone was detected only once. CDR3 bases: TGTGCCAGCAGTTACTCGGGGGGGCCCGTGACCGGGGAGCTGTTTTTT. It is translated as CASSYSGGPVTGELFF. The chain carries TRBV6-5 and TRBJ2-2; maybe TRBD2 (7 bases). The V and J ends lost 0 bases and 5 bases respectively, with 13 bases between them. The CDR3 length is 16 residues. The germline gives CDR1 MNHEY, CDR2 SVGAGI.

The chain joins TRBV7-8 to TRBJ1-2, with D unclear. V dropped 1 base and J dropped 0 bases, with 15 bases sitting between them. The CDR3 extends over 17 amino acids. Germline V gives CDR1 SGHVS, CDR2 FQNEAQ. The CDR3 here is CASSLVVRHTSNYGYTF. CDR3 nucleotides: TGTGCCAGCAGCTTAGTAGTTCGGCACACTTCTAACTATGGCTACACCTTC.

This rearrangement joins TRBV9 to TRBJ2-5, with TRBD1 as a possible D gene (6 bases). CDR3 length: 14 residues. Deletions cut 3 bases from V and 9 bases from J, with 18 bases between. The germline CDR1 and CDR2 sequences are SGDLS and YYNGEE. As DNA, the CDR3 is TGTGCCAGCAGCGCCGACAGGACCCAGGAGGCCCAGTACTTC. It translates to CASSADRTQEAQYF.

The CDR3 spells CASALGGLGTHEQFF. The CDR3 DNA follows: TGCGCCAGCGCCCTTGGGGGACTAGGGACGCATGAGCAGTTCTTC. The V and J genes are TRBV5-1 and TRBJ2-1; 8 nucleotides align to TRBD2. This CDR3 is built from 15 residues. In germline, CDR1 is SGHRS, CDR2 YFSETQ. The V and J ends lost 7 bases and 8 bases, in that order; junction bases with no gene match: 14.

The V gene is TRBV7-3, the J gene TRBJ2-1; tentatively, D is TRBD2 (6 bases). Germline loops: CDR1 SGHTA, CDR2 FQGTGA. CDR3 length equals 19 residues. Deletions cut 1 base from V and 0 bases from J, with 19 bases between. For the CDR3, the DNA is TGTGCCAGCAGCTTAATTGAGGAGGGGCCCTTGGGCTCCTACAATGAGCAGTTCTTC. It codes for CASSLIEEGPLGSYNEQFF.

J is TRBJ2-7 and V is TRBV5-4; 7 bases are shared with TRBD2. J lost 2 bases, V lost 0 bases, and 5 bases had no gene match. The germline gives CDR1 SGHNT, CDR2 YYREEE (reference sequence). The CDR3 covers 15 residues. DNA for the CDR3: TGTGCCAGCAGCTTGGGGGGGGGTAGCACCTACGAGCAGTACTTC. It yields the protein CASSLGGGSTYEQYF.

This clone was counted once. The chain carries TRBV15 and TRBJ2-3, with 11 bases matching TRBD2. The V and J ends lost 4 bases and 4 bases, in that order; junction bases with no gene match: 7. This CDR3 region has 16 residues. The germline V gene encodes CDR1 LNHNV and CDR2 YYDKDF (reference sequence). For the CDR3, the DNA is TGTGCCACCAGCACCCGTAGCGGGGGGGTCGCAGATACGCAGTATTTT. Its translation is CATSTRSGGVADTQYF.

The J gene is TRBJ2-1, the V gene TRBV10-3; D gene unclear. The V gene's germline CDR1 is ENHRY and CDR2 SYGVKD. Trimming pared 10 bases from V and 8 bases from J, leaving 9 bases between. The CDR3 consists of 10 residues. Written as DNA, the CDR3 is TGTGCCAACATAGGCTATGAGCAGTTCTTC. It translates to CANIGYEQFF.

The chain employs TRBV4-3 and TRBJ2-3, with 8 positions matching TRBD2. In germline, CDR1 is LGHNA, CDR2 YSLEER. Trimming took 4 bases from V and 3 from J; bases not matched to a gene: 6. The CDR3 runs to 15 residues. In DNA, the CDR3 is TGCGCCAGCAGCCCCCAGCGGGGGTGGACAGATACGCAGTATTTT. Amino acids: CASSPQRGWTDTQYF.

The chain joins TRBV20-1 to TRBJ1-1; D gene uncertain. V lost 3 bases and J lost 3, with 2 bases in between. This CDR3 is 10 amino acids long. From germline, CDR1 is DFQATT and CDR2 SNEGSKA (reference sequence). As DNA, the CDR3 is TGCAGTGCTAGGGACACTGAAGCTTTCTTT. It specifies CSARDTEAFF.

The rearrangement uses TRBV2 and TRBJ2-7; 9 bases are shared with TRBD1. Germline assignment: CDR1 SNHLY and CDR2 FYNNEI. V shed 5 bases and J 2 bases; nucleotides not matched to a gene: 10. This CDR3 has 16 residues. Written as DNA, the CDR3 is TGTGCCAGCAGTATTCGACAGGGGGGGATGACCTACGAGCAGTACTTC. As protein: CASSIRQGGMTYEQYF. The complete variable domain, with remaining parts taken from reference TRBV2 and TRBJ2-7, reads EPEVTQTPSHQVTQMGQEVILRCVPISNHLYFYWYRQILGQKVEFLVSFYNNEISEKSEIFDDQFSVERPDGSNFTLKIRSTKLEDSAMYFCASSIRQGGMTYEQYFGPGTRLTVT.

V and J are TRBV7-9 and TRBJ2-3; D ambiguous. The CDR3 is 14 residues long. Trimming pared 5 bases from V and 10 bases from J, leaving 19 bases between. In germline, CDR1 is SEHNR, CDR2 FQNEAQ (reference sequence). The CDR3 reads CASSTYPKTTPQYF. The DNA for the CDR3 is TGTGCCAGCAGCACTTACCCGAAAACCACCCCGCAGTATTTT.

The count of this clone is one. The V call is TRBV20-1, the J call TRBJ1-2; D might be TRBD1 (5 bases). This CDR3 contains 11 residues. Trimming left V 6 bases short and J 8 bases short, with 13 bases between. Germline-derived CDR1 and CDR2 are DFQATT and SNEGSKA (reference sequence). CDR3 in amino acids: CSALLRDGYTF. The CDR3 nucleotides are TGCAGTGCACTTCTCCGGGACGGCTACACCTTC.

The chain is built from TRBV4-3 and TRBJ2-1; D not certain. CDR3 length: 15 residues. Trimming shortened V by 1 base and J by 1 base, and 8 bases separated the two germline ends. CDR1 is LGHNA, CDR2 YSLEER, per germline. CDR3 in DNA: TGCGCCAGCAGCCAAGTCTCTGCGTCCTACAATGAGCAGTTCTTC. This codes for CASSQVSASYNEQFF.

The chain employs TRBV7-9 and TRBJ2-7; D not certain. V lost 5 bases and J 4 bases, leaving 12 bases between the germline ends. This CDR3 is 13 amino acids long. The germline V gene has CDR1 SEHNR and CDR2 FQNEAQ (reference sequence). This chain's CDR3 is CASSRLLLYEQYF. The CDR3 DNA is TGTGCCAGCAGCCGACTCCTTCTTTACGAGCAGTACTTC. Combining the CDR3 with reference TRBV7-9 and TRBJ2-7 gives the whole variable domain DTGVSQNPRHKITKRGQNVTFRCDPISEHNRLYWYRQTLGQGPEFLTYFQNEAQLEKSRLLSDRFSAERPKGSFSTLEIQRTEQGDSAMYLCASSRLLLYEQYFGPGTRLTVT.

The table lists this clone with a few counts. This chain links TRBV29-1 with TRBJ2-7; D call uncertain. Germline V lookup: CDR1 SQVTM, CDR2 ANQGSEA. The CDR3 length is 15 residues. V lost 0 bases and J 3 bases, leaving 15 bases between the germline ends. The CDR3 nucleotides read TGCAGCGTTGAAGATGCCATGACGGGTATCTACGAGCAGTACTTC. Translation gives CSVEDAMTGIYEQYF.